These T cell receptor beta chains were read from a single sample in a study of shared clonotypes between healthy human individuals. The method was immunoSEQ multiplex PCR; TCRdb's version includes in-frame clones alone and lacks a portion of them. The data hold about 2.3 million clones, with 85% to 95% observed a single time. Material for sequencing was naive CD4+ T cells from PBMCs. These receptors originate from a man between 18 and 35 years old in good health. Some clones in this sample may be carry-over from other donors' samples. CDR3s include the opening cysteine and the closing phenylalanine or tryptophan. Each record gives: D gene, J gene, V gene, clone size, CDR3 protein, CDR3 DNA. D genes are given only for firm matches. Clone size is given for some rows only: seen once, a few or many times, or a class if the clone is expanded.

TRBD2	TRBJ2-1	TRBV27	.	CATHREGPYNEQFF	TGTGCCACTCACCGGGAGGGCCCCTACAATGAGCAGTTCTTC
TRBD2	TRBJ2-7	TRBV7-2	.	CASSQGLAGFLEQYF	TGTGCCAGCAGCCAGGGACTAGCGGGATTCCTCGAGCAGTACTTC
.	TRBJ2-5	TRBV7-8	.	CASSARETEETQYF	TGTGCCAGCAGCGCCAGGGAAACGGAGGAGACCCAGTACTTC
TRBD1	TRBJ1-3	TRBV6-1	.	CASSGNRGVGGNTIYF	TGTGCCAGCAGTGGAAACAGGGGAGTTGGTGGAAACACCATATATTTT
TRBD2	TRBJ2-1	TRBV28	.	CASSLAASSYNEQFF	TGTGCCAGCAGTCTAGCGGCAAGCTCCTACAATGAGCAGTTCTTC
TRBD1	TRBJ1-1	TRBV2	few	CASSDLGTGNTEAFF	TGTGCCAGCAGTGATTTGGGGACAGGGAACACTGAAGCTTTCTTT
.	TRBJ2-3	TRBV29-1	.	CSVEGSGGSTDTQYF	TGCAGCGTTGAGGGCTCTGGCGGGAGCACAGATACGCAGTATTTT
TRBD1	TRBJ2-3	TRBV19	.	CASSSQGAADTQYF	TGTGCCAGTAGTTCGCAGGGGGCTGCAGATACGCAGTATTTT
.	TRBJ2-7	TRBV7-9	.	CASSFRRGEQYF	TGTGCCAGCAGCTTTCGGAGGGGCGAGCAGTACTTC
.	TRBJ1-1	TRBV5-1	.	CASSTLDGLFAEAFF	TGCGCCAGCAGCACCCTGGACGGGTTATTCGCTGAAGCTTTCTTT
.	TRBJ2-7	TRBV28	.	CASRRGPSYEQYF	TGTGCCAGCAGGAGGGGACCCTCCTACGAGCAGTACTTC
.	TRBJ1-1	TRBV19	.	CAIIAGWASGGTEAFF	TGTGCCATCATAGCAGGGTGGGCCTCCGGCGGCACTGAAGCTTTCTTT
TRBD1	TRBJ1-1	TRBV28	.	CASSWDRATEAFF	TGTGCCAGCAGTTGGGACAGGGCAACTGAAGCTTTCTTT
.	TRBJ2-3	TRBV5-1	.	CASSTGGADTQYF	TGCGCCAGCAGCACTGGAGGGGCAGATACGCAGTATTTT
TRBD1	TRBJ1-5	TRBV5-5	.	CASSQETGVVQPQHF	TGTGCCAGCAGCCAGGAGACAGGGGTCGTGCAGCCCCAGCATTTT
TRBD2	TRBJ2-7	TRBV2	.	CASAVAGGSYEQYF	TGTGCCAGCGCTGTAGCGGGAGGCTCCTACGAGCAGTACTTC
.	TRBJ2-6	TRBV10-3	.	CAISESGAGAANVLTF	TGTGCCATCAGTGAGTCTGGGGCGGGCGCGGCCAACGTCCTGACTTTC
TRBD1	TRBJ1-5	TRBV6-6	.	CASSTGQGEESQHF	TGTGCCAGCAGTACAGGACAGGGCGAGGAGTCCCAGCATTTT
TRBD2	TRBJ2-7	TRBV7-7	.	CASSIGTSGTYEQYF	TGTGCCAGCAGCATTGGGACTAGCGGGACCTACGAGCAGTACTTC
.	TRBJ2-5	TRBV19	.	CASSIGGQETQYF	TGTGCCAGTAGTATAGGGGGCCAAGAGACCCAGTACTTC
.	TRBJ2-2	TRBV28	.	CASSPRRGGAFNTGELFF	TGTGCCAGCAGCCCCCGGCGGGGAGGAGCGTTCAACACCGGGGAGCTGTTTTTT
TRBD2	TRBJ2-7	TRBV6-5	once	CASRSSGAPLEQYF	TGTGCCAGCAGAAGTAGCGGGGCCCCCCTCGAGCAGTACTTC
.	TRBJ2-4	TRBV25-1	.	CASSLPGGKNIQYF	TGTGCCAGCAGTTTGCCAGGAGGGAAAAACATTCAGTACTTC
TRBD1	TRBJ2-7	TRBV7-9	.	CASERGQSSYEQYF	TGTGCCAGTGAAAGGGGACAGAGCTCCTACGAGCAGTACTTC
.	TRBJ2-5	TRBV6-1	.	CASSLLYQETQYF	TGTGCCAGCAGTCTACTGTATCAAGAGACCCAGTACTTC
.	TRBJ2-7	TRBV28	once	CASSFGGGNEQYF	TGTGCCAGCAGTTTCGGAGGGGGGAACGAGCAGTACTTC
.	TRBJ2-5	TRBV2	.	CASSEEGGQETQYF	TGTGCCAGCAGTGAAGAGGGTGGCCAAGAGACCCAGTACTTC
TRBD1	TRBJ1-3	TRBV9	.	CASSAPGTGGLGNTIYF	TGTGCCAGCAGCGCCCCCGGGACAGGGGGCCTTGGAAACACCATATATTTT
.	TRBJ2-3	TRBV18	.	CASSPPTGKGDTQYF	TGTGCCAGCTCACCACCCACAGGGAAGGGAGATACGCAGTATTTT
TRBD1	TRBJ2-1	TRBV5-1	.	CASSLGQGLNEQFF	TGCGCCAGCAGCTTGGGACAGGGGCTGAATGAGCAGTTCTTC
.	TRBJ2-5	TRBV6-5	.	CASRQGSGETQYF	TGTGCCAGCAGGCAGGGGAGTGGAGAGACCCAGTACTTC
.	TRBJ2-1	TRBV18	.	CASSTLGGYEQFF	TGTGCCAGCTCCACCTTGGGGGGTTATGAGCAGTTCTTC
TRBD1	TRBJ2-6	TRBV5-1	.	CASSLTDRANSGANVLTF	TGCGCCAGCAGCTTGACGGACAGGGCTAACTCTGGGGCCAACGTCCTGACTTTC
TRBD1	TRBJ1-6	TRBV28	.	CASSLPRDRGNSPLHF	TGTGCCAGCAGTTTACCCCGGGACAGGGGTAATTCACCCCTCCACTTT
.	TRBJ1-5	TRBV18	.	CASSREYGNQPQHF	TGTGCCAGCTCACGTGAATATGGCAATCAGCCCCAGCATTTT
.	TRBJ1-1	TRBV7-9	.	CASSFRATEAFF	TGTGCCAGCAGCTTTAGGGCCACTGAAGCTTTCTTT
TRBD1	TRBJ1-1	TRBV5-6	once	CASSQRDRQAFF	TGTGCCAGCAGCCAAAGGGACAGACAAGCTTTCTTT
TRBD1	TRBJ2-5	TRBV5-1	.	CASRQGAQETQYF	TGCGCCAGCAGACAGGGGGCTCAAGAGACCCAGTACTTC
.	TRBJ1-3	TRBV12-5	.	CASGLTYKGPVQSSGNTIYF	TGTGCTAGTGGTTTGACCTATAAGGGGCCGGTACAAAGCTCTGGAAACACCATATATTTT
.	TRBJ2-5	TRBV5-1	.	CASSGTAGQETQYF	TGCGCCAGCAGTGGGACGGCAGGCCAAGAGACCCAGTACTTC
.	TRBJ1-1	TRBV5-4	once	CASSQYDREAFF	TGTGCCAGCAGCCAATATGACAGGGAAGCTTTCTTT
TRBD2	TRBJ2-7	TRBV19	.	CASSTQREYYEQYF	TGTGCCAGTAGTACCCAGCGGGAGTACTACGAGCAGTACTTC
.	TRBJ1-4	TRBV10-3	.	CAISESSGENEKLFF	TGTGCCATCAGTGAGTCTTCAGGGGAAAATGAAAAACTGTTTTTT
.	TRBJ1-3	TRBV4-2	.	CASSLGGSGNTIYF	TGTGCCAGCAGTCTAGGTGGCTCTGGAAACACCATATATTTT
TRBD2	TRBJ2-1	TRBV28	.	CASSSPLLAAYNEQFF	TGTGCCAGCAGTTCTCCTCTCCTAGCGGCATACAATGAGCAGTTCTTC